This note documents a single T cell receptor beta chain sequence. Its antigen is currently unknown. The ends were cut back, 4 bases at V and 8 bases at J, with 16 bases in the middle. The CDR3 sequence is 14 residues long. Germline CDR1 SGDLS, CDR2 YYNGEE. This record comes from a study of T cell repertoires in cytomegalovirus infection. Study overall: It was the public TCR beta signatures that indicated both CMV infection and matching HLA type.

TCRdb re-analysed the reads in MiXCR, keeping a single row per CDR3 protein. The sample includes 150,000 to 200,000 distinct CDR3 sequences, approximately 19% seen only once; the top ten take less than 3%. Study-wide results and caveats: Dominant in the ex vivo response were TCR beta clonotypes restricted by HLA-C and specific for CMV. Carriers of CMV plus the relevant HLA were identified by cumulative public TCR beta family frequency.

Sequences were obtained from PBMCs. The rearrangement joins TRBV9 to TRBJ2-1; D might be TRBD1 or TRBD2, each matching 5 bases. This receptor was obtained from a human donor in good health (CMV status not recorded). Some clones in this sample may be carry-over from other donors' samples. CDR3 in DNA: TGTGCCAGCAGCCCTAGATGGGGGATCGATGAGCAGTTCTTC. Its translation is CASSPRWGIDEQFF. Full variable domain (outside the CDR3, taken from reference TRBV9 and TRBJ2-1): DSGVTQTPKHLITATGQRVTLRCSPRSGDLSVYWYQQSLDQGLQFLIQYYNGEERAKGNILERFSAQQFPDLHSELNLSSLELGDSALYFCASSPRWGIDEQFFGPGTRLTVL.